The 20 T cell receptor beta chains listed next were all sequenced from one sample in a study of technical replicates of blood from a handful of donors. Repertoires were generated with immunoSEQ multiplex PCR, while TCRdb's copy carries only in-frame clones and drops some. This table has under 90,000 clones, 95% to 97% appearing once. Sequencing input: T cells isolated from PBMCs. All receptors derive from a human donor in good health.

This clone occurred once. The V call is TRBV6-1, the J call TRBJ1-2, with 9 bases matching TRBD1. The V segment lost 8 bases and the J segment 6 bases; nucleotides outside the gene matches: 1. This CDR3 is 11 amino acids long. The V gene's germline CDR1 is MNHNS and CDR2 SASEGT. CDR3 loop: CASRQGDGYTF. The CDR3 nucleotides read TGTGCCAGCCGACAGGGGGATGGCTACACCTTC.

This sequence joins TRBV30 and TRBJ2-1, with 9 bases identical to TRBD1. The CDR3 contains 16 residues. CDR1 GTSNPN and CDR2 SVGIG come from the germline V gene (reference sequence). With V trimmed by 1 base and J by 5 bases, 9 bases remained unmatched. CDR3 region: CAWSGPNRGPNNEQFF. The CDR3 nucleotides read TGTGCCTGGAGTGGACCCAACAGGGGGCCAAACAATGAGCAGTTCTTC. The variable domain in full, with the rest retrieved from reference TRBV30 and TRBJ2-1, is SQTIHQWPATLVQPVGSPLSLECTVEGTSNPNLYWYRQAAGRGLQLLFYSVGIGQISSEVPQNLSASRPQDRQFILSSKKLLLSDSGFYLCAWSGPNRGPNNEQFFGPGTRLTVL.

The chain uses TRBV9 and TRBJ1-1; D gene ambiguous. The germline V gene has CDR1 SGDLS and CDR2 YYNGEE. Trimming took 4 bases from V and 1 from J, leaving 8 bases between them. The CDR3 runs 13 residues. The CDR3 sequence is CASSPHTNTEAFF. In nucleotides, the CDR3 is TGTGCCAGCAGCCCCCACACGAACACTGAAGCTTTCTTT. Full variable domain (remainder filled in from reference TRBV9 and TRBJ1-1): DSGVTQTPKHLITATGQRVTLRCSPRSGDLSVYWYQQSLDQGLQFLIQYYNGEERAKGNILERFSAQQFPDLHSELNLSSLELGDSALYFCASSPHTNTEAFFGQGTRLTVV.

The gene calls are TRBV7-9 and TRBJ1-2, with unresolved D. Germline CDR1 and CDR2: SEHNR and FQNEAQ (reference sequence). The V end lost 7 bases, the J end lost 6 bases, and 12 bases lay between the germline ends. This CDR3 spans 12 amino acids. This chain's CDR3 is CASTYSTHGYTF. The CDR3 nucleotides are TGTGCCAGCACCTACTCTACTCATGGCTACACCTTC.

The J gene is TRBJ2-7, the V gene TRBV5-1; TRBD2 matches 11 bases. The CDR3 loop spans 15 amino acids. V lost 4 bases to trimming and J lost 2 bases; unmatched junction nucleotides: 5. Germline V gene sequence: CDR1 SGHRS, CDR2 YFSETQ. CDR3 DNA: TGCGCCAGCAGCCTGCAGACTAGCGGGACCTACGAGCAGTACTTC. Amino acids: CASSLQTSGTYEQYF.

The rearrangement uses TRBV2 and TRBJ1-6; 8 bases are shared with TRBD1. The CDR3 runs to 18 residues. CDR1 is SNHLY and CDR2 is FYNNEI in the germline V gene. V trimming: 6 bases; J trimming: 4 bases; junction bases outside the gene matches: 14. CDR3 region: CASRARFTGGTYNSPLHF. The CDR3 DNA sequence: TGTGCCAGCAGGGCTCGATTTACAGGGGGAACATATAATTCACCCCTCCACTTT.

The rearrangement links TRBV6-1 to TRBJ1-2, with TRBD1 as a possible D gene (6 bases). The CDR3 loop spans 15 amino acids. The V end lost 1 base, the J end lost 0 bases, and 9 bases lay between the germline ends. Germline CDR1 MNHNS, CDR2 SASEGT. CDR3 nucleotides: TGTGCCAGCAGTGAAGGACCAGGGGCTAACTATGGCTACACCTTC. Amino acids: CASSEGPGANYGYTF.

This chain links TRBV5-1 with TRBJ2-5, with 8 bases lining up with TRBD2. The CDR3 totals 17 residues. V gave up 4 bases and J gave up 1 base; unmatched junction bases: 12. Germline values: CDR1 SGHRS, CDR2 YFSETQ. CDR3 in amino acids: CASSPHIIGGVQETQYF. CDR3 coding DNA: TGCGCCAGCAGCCCGCATATTATCGGGGGGGTCCAAGAGACCCAGTACTTC.

The chain couples TRBV6-1 to TRBJ2-7; 13 positions match TRBD2. Trimming removed 2 bases from V and 0 bases from J; junction bases left unmatched: 16. The germline V gene encodes CDR1 MNHNS and CDR2 SASEGT. This CDR3 has 21 amino acids. This CDR3 is CASSERGDSPTSGRASYEQYF. CDR3 in DNA: TGTGCCAGCAGTGAAAGGGGGGACTCACCAACTAGCGGGAGGGCCTCCTACGAGCAGTACTTC.

This chain connects TRBV7-9 to TRBJ2-7; maybe TRBD2 (7 bases). Germline CDR1 reads SEHNR; CDR2 reads FQNEAQ (reference sequence). V was clipped by 1 base and J by 4 bases, with 11 bases between them. This CDR3 region has 14 residues. CDR3 sequence (DNA): TGTGCCAGCAGCTTAGAGGGGGGGCGGTACGAGCAGTACTTC. It is translated as CASSLEGGRYEQYF.

This clone was seen a single time. The chain couples TRBV7-8 to TRBJ2-5; the D gene is possibly TRBD1 (5 bases). The germline gives CDR1 SGHVS, CDR2 FQNEAQ. Trimming cost V 5 bases and J 5 bases, with 18 bases left between them. The CDR3 spans 15 residues. The DNA for the CDR3 is TGTGCCAGCAGCCTTAGGTGGGGCTTGGGGGAGACCCAGTACTTC. Protein sequence: CASSLRWGLGETQYF.

The genes are TRBV2 and TRBJ2-1; D remains ambiguous. Germline lookup yields CDR1 SNHLY and CDR2 FYNNEI. The CDR3 sequence is 15 residues long. Trimming stripped 2 bases from V and 3 bases from J, with 11 bases between. The CDR3 region has the DNA TGTGCCAGCAGTGAAATGAACACCGACTACAATGAGCAGTTCTTC. Residues: CASSEMNTDYNEQFF.

This clone was picked up one time. The chain couples TRBV11-3 to TRBJ1-2; D ambiguous. Germline V gene data show CDR1 as SGHNT and CDR2 as YENEEA. Deletions cut 3 bases from V and 2 bases from J, with 13 bases between. The CDR3 extends over 15 amino acids. The CDR3 region is CASSFSIASNYGYTF. The CDR3 nucleotides read TGTGCCAGCAGCTTTAGTATAGCGAGCAACTATGGCTACACCTTC.

V and J are TRBV7-9 and TRBJ2-4; 10 nucleotides match TRBD2. This CDR3 is 16 amino acids long. Germline CDR1 and CDR2: SEHNR and FQNEAQ (reference sequence). Trimming cost V 5 bases and J 0 bases; bases outside gene matches: 4. CDR3: CASSLRTSGAKNIQYF. The CDR3 DNA reads as TGTGCCAGCAGCCTCCGGACTAGCGGAGCCAAAAACATTCAGTACTTC.

The J gene is TRBJ2-7, the V gene TRBV7-2, with TRBD2 identical over 7 bases. J gave up 0 bases and V 4 bases, and 6 bases lay outside the gene matches. CDR3 size: 15 residues. CDR1 and CDR2 (germline): SGHTA, FQGNSA. Here the CDR3 reads CASSSTPGGSYEQYF. The CDR3, as DNA: TGTGCCAGCAGCTCAACCCCGGGAGGCTCCTACGAGCAGTACTTC.

This chain uses TRBV30 with TRBJ1-2; D is unresolved. V was pared by 3 bases and J by 6 bases, with 8 bases between. The CDR3 runs 11 residues. Germline V gives CDR1 GTSNPN, CDR2 SVGIG (reference sequence). CDR3 region: CAWSSGNGYTF. The CDR3 DNA reads as TGTGCCTGGAGCTCAGGCAATGGCTACACCTTC.

The rearrangement uses TRBV7-2 and TRBJ2-5, with TRBD2 matching 10 bases. V gave up 3 bases and J gave up 4 bases; unmatched junction bases: 5. The CDR3 is 15 amino acids. Germline CDR1 SGHTA, CDR2 FQGNSA. The CDR3 sequence: CASSLSGGAGETQYF. Written as DNA, the CDR3 is TGTGCCAGCAGCTTGAGCGGGGGGGCCGGAGAGACCCAGTACTTC.

J is TRBJ2-7 and V is TRBV7-2; 9 bases are shared with TRBD1. CDR1 and CDR2 (germline): SGHTA, FQGNSA. This CDR3 comprises 14 residues. V trimming: 1 base; J trimming: 4 bases; junction bases outside the gene matches: 2. CDR3 sequence reads: CASSLDRGRYEQYF. Written as DNA, the CDR3 is TGTGCCAGCAGCTTAGACAGGGGGCGGTACGAGCAGTACTTC. Combining the CDR3 with reference TRBV7-2 and TRBJ2-7 gives the whole variable domain GAGVSQSPSNKVTEKGKDVELRCDPISGHTALYWYRQSLGQGLEFLIYFQGNSAPDKSGLPSDRFSAERTGGSVSTLTIQRTQQEDSAVYLCASSLDRGRYEQYFGPGTRLTVT.

This chain links TRBV27 with TRBJ2-7, with D tentatively TRBD2 (6 bases). Per germline, CDR1 MNHEY and CDR2 SMNVEV (reference sequence). The CDR3 is 13 residues long. Trimming took off 4 bases at V and 2 bases at J, with 9 bases between the two ends. This chain's CDR3 is CASSSGLTYEQYF. CDR3 in DNA: TGTGCCAGCAGTTCGGGACTTACCTACGAGCAGTACTTC.

The V gene is TRBV6-1, the J gene TRBJ2-1; 8 positions agree with TRBD2. There are 15 residues in the CDR3. Germline V CDR1 and CDR2: MNHNS, SASEGT. V lost 5 bases to trimming and J lost 5 bases; unmatched junction nucleotides: 8. Here the CDR3 reads CASSPGTSTDNEQFF. The CDR3 DNA sequence: TGTGCCAGCAGTCCCGGGACTAGTACCGACAATGAGCAGTTCTTC.